What follows are 18 T cell receptor beta chains derived from one specimen sequenced in a study of patients and donors after allogeneic stem cell transplantation. One entry per CDR3 protein results from TCRdb running MiXCR on the RT-PCR reads. The repertoire holds roughly 880,000 distinct CDR3 sequences, with roughly 17% as singletons. Sequenced sample: blood, either unsorted or a sorted T cell fraction (not recorded which). The receptors derive from a human donor who was either an allogeneic HSCT recipient or a stem cell or donor lymphocyte infusion donor (not recorded which). It is not recorded whose cells these are; they may come from a transplant donor.

This clonotype has a handful of counts. The chain carries TRBV20-1 and TRBJ2-3, with 8 bases identical to TRBD2. V lost 3 bases and J lost 0; bases outside the gene matches: 14. Germline V gene sequence: CDR1 DFQATT, CDR2 SNEGSKA (reference sequence). There are 18 residues in the CDR3. In nucleotides, the CDR3 is TGCAGTGCTAGTCGGCAGGGCGGGAGGACCCTAAGCACAGATACGCAGTATTTT. This sequence encodes CSASRQGGRTLSTDTQYF.

This clonotype was detected a few times. The chain couples TRBV4-2 to TRBJ1-2, with 10 bases fitting TRBD1. Germline V gene lookup returns CDR1 LGHNA and CDR2 YNFKEQ. The CDR3 runs to 15 residues. V lost 4 bases, J lost 6 bases, and 8 bases stayed unmatched. The CDR3 reads CASSRATGGIDGYTF. The CDR3 DNA reads as TGTGCCAGCAGCCGTGCGACAGGGGGCATCGATGGCTACACCTTC.

This clonotype was recorded many times. V usage is TRBV12-3 or TRBV12-4 and J usage is TRBJ2-2; 7 nucleotides match TRBD1. J was trimmed by 7 bases and V by 5 bases; bases with no gene match: 7. The CDR3 runs to 14 residues. The CDR3 DNA reads as TGTGCCAGCAGTCTCCGACAGGGTGACGGGGAGCTGTTTTTT. Encoded protein: CASSLRQGDGELFF.

In this sample, this clonotype turned up a few times. This chain connects TRBV2 to TRBJ2-2; D might be TRBD2 (6 bases). V lost 0 bases and J 0 bases, leaving 14 bases between the germline ends. The CDR3 runs to 18 residues. The germline gives CDR1 SNHLY, CDR2 FYNNEI. The CDR3 bases are TGTGCCAGCAGTGAAGCGCTTCGAGGCGGGACGAACACCGGGGAGCTGTTTTTT. This codes for CASSEALRGGTNTGELFF.

Regarding this clonotype: A junction end diverges from the germline sequence, so it may reflect a read error. The V gene is TRBV12-5, the J gene TRBJ2-1; unclear D gene. CDR3 length: 14 amino acids. Germline V gene lookup returns CDR1 LGHNT and CDR2 FRNRAP. The CDR3 DNA reads as TGTGCTAGTGGTTTGGAAGGGTCCTCCAATGAGCAGTTCTTC. This codes for CASGLEGSSNEQFF.

V usage is TRBV3-1 and J usage is TRBJ1-4; D not certain. The CDR3 runs 20 residues. Trimming removed 1 base at V and 0 bases at J, with 21 bases between. From germline, CDR1 is LGHDT and CDR2 YNNKEL (reference sequence). This CDR3 reads CASSQVEGFTREATNEKLFF. The CDR3 region has the DNA TGTGCCAGCAGCCAAGTAGAAGGGTTCACTCGGGAGGCAACTAATGAAAAACTGTTTTTT.

This clonotype was seen repeatedly, ten times or more. The chain uses TRBV12-3 or TRBV12-4 and TRBJ1-3; 10 bases are a match to TRBD1. Trimming took 3 bases from V and 4 from J; bases not matched to a gene: 6. The CDR3 is 16 amino acids. CDR3 bases: TGTGCCAGCAGTTTGGGGGACAGGGGCGTCGGAAACACCATATATTTT. Translating gives CASSLGDRGVGNTIYF.

The chain employs TRBV12-3 or TRBV12-4 and TRBJ2-7; perhaps TRBD1 as D (6 bases). This CDR3 has 14 residues. Trimming left V 6 bases short and J 0 bases short, with 12 bases between. DNA of the CDR3: TGTGCCAGCAGCGCAACAGGGTTCTCCTACGAGCAGTACTTC. This encodes CASSATGFSYEQYF.

The V call is TRBV9, the J call TRBJ1-6; maybe TRBD1 (5 bases). In germline, CDR1 is SGDLS, CDR2 YYNGEE. This CDR3 spans 17 amino acids. With 3 bases removed from V and 0 bases from J, the gap between germline ends came to 13 bases. CDR3 region: CASSDPRDVSYNSPLHF. In DNA, the CDR3 is TGTGCCAGCAGCGACCCCAGGGATGTCTCCTATAATTCACCCCTCCACTTT.

The rearrangement links TRBV12-3 or TRBV12-4 to TRBJ2-1, with 8 bases identical to TRBD2. This CDR3 spans 15 amino acids. V was clipped by 6 bases and J by 7 bases; unmatched bases: 11. The CDR3 loop reads CASSGRRGVSNEQFF. CDR3 nucleotide sequence: TGTGCCAGCAGCGGACGGCGGGGGGTCAGTAATGAGCAGTTCTTC.

This clonotype was seen a handful of times. This rearrangement joins TRBV3-1 to TRBJ1-1; weak D call: TRBD1 (5 bases). Germline lookup yields CDR1 LGHDT and CDR2 YNNKEL (reference sequence). Trimming left V 3 bases short and J 11 bases short, with 13 bases between. CDR3 length: 12 residues. DNA of the CDR3: TGTGCCAGCAGCCATAAATGGGGCGACGCTTTCTTT. Encoded protein: CASSHKWGDAFF.

This clonotype was counted between two and nine times. The chain employs TRBV7-2 and TRBJ2-2; D ambiguous. The CDR3 covers 12 residues. V lost 5 bases and J lost 7, with 8 bases in between. Germline assignment: CDR1 SGHTA and CDR2 FQGNSA. CDR3 bases: TGTGCCAGCAGCCAGAGGCTCGGGGAGCTGTTTTTT. Amino acids: CASSQRLGELFF.

The chain couples TRBV7-9 to TRBJ1-2; D ambiguous. The CDR3 contains 14 residues. CDR1 is SEHNR, CDR2 FQNEAQ, per germline (reference sequence). The V and J ends lost 0 bases and 5 bases respectively, with 10 bases between them. Here the CDR3 reads CASSLAPAGYGYTF. CDR3 coding DNA: TGTGCCAGCAGCTTAGCTCCGGCCGGTTATGGCTACACCTTC.

The chain couples TRBV25-1 to TRBJ1-2, with D perhaps matching TRBD1 (5 bases). The V gene's germline CDR1 is MGHDK and CDR2 SYGVNS. The germline V and J ends were trimmed by 5 bases and 4 bases, with 11 bases remaining between them. This CDR3 has 13 residues. CDR3 region: CASSRGTPYGYTF. The CDR3 DNA reads as TGTGCCAGCAGTCGGGGCACCCCCTATGGCTACACCTTC.

The genes are TRBV6-1 and TRBJ2-1, with 11 bases matching TRBD2. The CDR3 loop spans 16 amino acids. The V gene's germline CDR1 is MNHNS and CDR2 SASEGT. The trim removed 6 bases at V and 5 bases at J, leaving 9 bases unmatched. The CDR3 DNA follows: TGTGCCAGCAGGCGTTCTAGCGGGAGGAACCACAATGAGCAGTTCTTC. It is translated as CASRRSSGRNHNEQFF.

The chain joins TRBV6-1 to TRBJ1-2; D ambiguous. The length of the CDR3 is 13 residues. CDR1 is MNHNS and CDR2 is SASEGT in the germline V gene. The V end was cut by 6 bases, the J end by 5 bases, with 13 bases between. The CDR3 here is CASSRRPQYGYTF. CDR3 sequence (DNA): TGTGCCAGCAGCCGTCGGCCTCAGTATGGCTACACCTTC.

This clonotype occurred a few times. The V and J genes are TRBV24-1 and TRBJ2-5, with D perhaps matching TRBD1 (6 bases). Germline loops: CDR1 KGHDR, CDR2 SFDVKD. The V and J ends lost 9 bases and 5 bases respectively, with 9 bases between them. The CDR3 sequence is 11 residues long. The CDR3 DNA sequence: TGTGCCACCGAACAGGGCGAGACCCAGTACTTC. As protein: CATEQGETQYF.

The J gene is TRBJ2-3, the V gene TRBV12-3 or TRBV12-4; D is unclear. CDR3 length: 12 residues. V was cut by 5 bases and J by 8 bases, with 11 bases left in between. CDR3 nucleotide sequence: TGTGCCAGCAGTCCAACCCCGGGTACGCAGTATTTT. Amino acid sequence: CASSPTPGTQYF.